This T cell receptor (beta chain) was identified during a study of blood T cell repertoires in COVID-19. Turning to the study itself: COVID-19 samples from acute and convalescent phases originated in the United States, Italy and Spain. PBMCs, B-cell-depleted T cells, or T cells provided the cDNA or gDNA that made up the material.

In the authors' workflow: Nucleated cell counts were estimated from reference gene primer amplification. Assay used: immunoSEQ multiplex PCR; TCRdb lists only in-frame clones, some missing. V and J calls and clone size are those listed in that table; D and trimming were worked out from the DNA. The sample shows some 220,000 clones, around 80% of them seen only once. The V gene's germline CDR1 is SNHLY and CDR2 FYNNEI. J lost 0 bases, V lost 7 bases, and 8 bases had no gene match. CDR3 size: 16 residues. Specimen: peripheral blood. The receptor was isolated from a woman of 80 years or more with active or convalescent COVID-19. V and J are TRBV2 and TRBJ1-2, with TRBD1 matching over 10 bases. The CDR3 loop reads CASTTDRGIPNYGYTF. CDR3 in DNA: TGTGCCAGCACTACGGACAGGGGGATCCCTAACTATGGCTACACCTTC.